Reported below is one T cell receptor (beta chain). As yet, its antigen is unknown. TCRdb ran MiXCR on the reads and lists one entry per CDR3 protein. Among 700,000 to 900,000 distinct CDR3 sequences listed, almost 30% were seen once. The data were obtained in a study of T cell repertoires in cytomegalovirus infection. CDR1 is SQVTM and CDR2 is ANQGSEA in the germline V gene. Losses at the gene ends were 4 bases for V and 7 bases for J; bases not matched to a gene: 1. The CDR3 has 11 residues. The sequences come from cultured CD8+ T cells from PBMCs, collected from culture after CMV antigen stimulation. The rearrangement joins TRBV29-1 to TRBJ2-1; TRBD2 aligns across 7 bases. This sequence originates from a human donor in good health (CMV status not recorded). Some clones in this sample may be carry-over from other donors' samples. The CDR3 here is CSVAAGNEQFF. DNA of the CDR3: TGCAGCGTTGCAGCGGGAAATGAGCAGTTCTTC.